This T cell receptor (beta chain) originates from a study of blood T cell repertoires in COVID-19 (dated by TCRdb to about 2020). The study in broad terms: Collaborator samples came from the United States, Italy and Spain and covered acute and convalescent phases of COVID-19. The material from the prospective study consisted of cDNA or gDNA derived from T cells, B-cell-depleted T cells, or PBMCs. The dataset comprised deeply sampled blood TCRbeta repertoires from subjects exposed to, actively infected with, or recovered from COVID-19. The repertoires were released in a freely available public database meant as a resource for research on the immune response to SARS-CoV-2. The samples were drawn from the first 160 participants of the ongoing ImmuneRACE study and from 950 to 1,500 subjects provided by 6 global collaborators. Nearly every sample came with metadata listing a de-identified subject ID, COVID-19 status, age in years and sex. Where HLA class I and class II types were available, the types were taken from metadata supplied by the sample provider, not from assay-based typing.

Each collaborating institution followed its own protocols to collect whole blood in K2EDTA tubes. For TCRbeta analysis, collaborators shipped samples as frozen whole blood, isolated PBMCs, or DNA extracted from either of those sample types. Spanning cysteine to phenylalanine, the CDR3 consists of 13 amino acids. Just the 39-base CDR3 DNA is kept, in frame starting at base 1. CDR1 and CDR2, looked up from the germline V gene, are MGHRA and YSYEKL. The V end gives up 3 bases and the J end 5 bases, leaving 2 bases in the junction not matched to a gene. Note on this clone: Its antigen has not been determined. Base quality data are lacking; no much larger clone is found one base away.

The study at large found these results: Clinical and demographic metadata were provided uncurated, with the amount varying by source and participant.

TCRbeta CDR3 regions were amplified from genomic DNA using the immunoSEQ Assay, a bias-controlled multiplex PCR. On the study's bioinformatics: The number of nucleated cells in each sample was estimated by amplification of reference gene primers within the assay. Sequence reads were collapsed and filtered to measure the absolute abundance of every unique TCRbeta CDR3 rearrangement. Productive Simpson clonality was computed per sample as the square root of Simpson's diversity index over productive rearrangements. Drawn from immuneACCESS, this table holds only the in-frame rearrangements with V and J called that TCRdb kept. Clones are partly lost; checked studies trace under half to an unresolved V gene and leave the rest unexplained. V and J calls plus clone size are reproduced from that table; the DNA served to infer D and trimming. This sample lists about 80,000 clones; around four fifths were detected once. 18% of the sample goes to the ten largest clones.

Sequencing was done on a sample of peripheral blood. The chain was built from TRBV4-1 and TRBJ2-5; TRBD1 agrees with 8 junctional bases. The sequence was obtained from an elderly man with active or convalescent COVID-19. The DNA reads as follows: TGCGCCAGCAGCCACCAGGGGGCTGAGACCCAGTACTTC. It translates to CASSHQGAETQYF.